These 20 T cell receptor beta chains originate from one sample sequenced in a study of neurological immune-mediated disorders. MiXCR was run by TCRdb on the 5' RACE reads, yielding one entry per CDR3 protein. Of about 71,000 distinct CDR3 sequences in the sample, nearly 3.5% were seen once. Sequenced sample: PBMCs. Receptor source: a man aged 40-49 years with multiple sclerosis.

This clonotype has ten or more counts. V and J are TRBV5-5 and TRBJ2-3; 10 bases are shared with TRBD2. V gave up 7 bases and J gave up 4 bases; unmatched junction bases: 15. Germline values: CDR1 SGHKS, CDR2 YYEKEE (reference sequence). CDR3 length equals 17 residues. The CDR3 nucleotides are TGTGCCAGCTGCTCGTTAGCGGGGGGTATTGTGGCAGATACGCAGTATTTT. Its translation is CASCSLAGGIVADTQYF.

The sample holds many counts of this clonotype. The chain couples TRBV7-8 to TRBJ1-1; possibly TRBD1 for D (6 bases). V lost 4 bases, J lost 0 bases, and 18 bases lay in between. There are 17 residues in the CDR3. From germline, CDR1 is SGHVS and CDR2 FQNEAQ. This CDR3 is CASSSPTSGTLNTEAFF. The CDR3 DNA follows: TGTGCCAGCAGCTCACCGACGTCCGGGACATTGAACACTGAAGCTTTCTTT.

This clonotype was seen ten or more times. The genes are TRBV6-5 and TRBJ2-1, with D unclear. Trimming cost V 2 bases and J 5 bases, with 7 bases left between them. Germline V gene sequence: CDR1 MNHEY, CDR2 SVGAGI. This CDR3 contains 13 residues. Here the CDR3 DNA reads TGTGCCAGCAGTTACATAAAAAACAATGAGCAGTTCTTC. Protein: CASSYIKNNEQFF.

This clonotype was detected ten times or more. The V gene is TRBV20-1, the J gene TRBJ2-7; weak D call: TRBD2 (6 bases). The CDR3 extends over 16 amino acids. V was shortened by 2 bases and J by 2 bases, with 19 bases between the two germline ends. CDR1 and CDR2 from the germline V gene are DFQATT and SNEGSKA (reference sequence). CDR3: CSARSKPRDSTYEQYF. CDR3 bases: TGCAGTGCTAGAAGCAAACCTAGGGACTCTACCTACGAGCAGTACTTC.

This clonotype was counted many times. This sequence joins TRBV10-2 and TRBJ1-5; weak D call: TRBD1 (5 bases). Trimming removed 6 bases at V and 3 bases at J, with 18 bases between. CDR1 WSHSY and CDR2 SAAADI come from the germline V gene. This CDR3 is built from 16 residues. As DNA, the CDR3 is TGCGCCAGCAGCCGACTAGGGGCCAGGAACAATCAGCCCCAGCATTTT. This translates into CASSRLGARNNQPQHF.

This clonotype was seen at least ten times. J is TRBJ2-1 and V is TRBV6-5; TRBD2 agrees at 8 bases. The CDR3 consists of 13 residues. Germline CDR1 and CDR2: MNHEY and SVGAGI. V gave up 7 bases and J gave up 9 bases; unmatched junction bases: 8. The CDR3 sequence: CASTGGTRVEQFF. CDR3 nucleotides: TGTGCCAGCACGGGGGGGACACGGGTTGAGCAGTTCTTC.

This clonotype occurred many times. The rearrangement links TRBV14 to TRBJ1-4; D is unclear. Trimming shortened V by 4 bases and J by 3 bases, and 12 bases separated the two germline ends. Germline CDR1 SGHDN, CDR2 FVKESK. The CDR3 runs 15 residues. The DNA of the CDR3 is TGTGCCAGCAGCCTTCACAAGGTTGCTAATGAAAAACTGTTTTTT. Its translation: CASSLHKVANEKLFF.

The CDR3 sequence: CASRPFGGANVLTF. Written as DNA, the CDR3 is TGTGCCAGCAGGCCTTTTGGTGGGGCCAACGTCCTGACTTTC. The J gene is TRBJ2-6, the V gene TRBV6-5; D unclear. This CDR3 comprises 14 residues. CDR1 and CDR2 from the germline V gene are MNHEY and SVGAGI. V gave up 6 bases and J gave up 3 bases, with 9 bases separating them.

J is TRBJ1-1 and V is TRBV6-1, with no clear D. The CDR3 has 14 amino acids. Per the germline V gene, CDR1 is MNHNS and CDR2 is SASEGT. V gave up 1 base and J gave up 1 base, with 7 bases separating them. The CDR3 loop is CASSEVFTNTEAFF. CDR3 DNA: TGTGCCAGCAGTGAAGTATTTACGAACACTGAAGCTTTCTTT.

This clonotype was observed at least ten times. V and J are TRBV12-3 or TRBV12-4 and TRBJ2-1; 10 bases align to TRBD2. Trimming removed 5 bases from V and 9 bases from J; junction bases left unmatched: 10. The CDR3 covers 15 residues. Here the CDR3 reads CASSASGRVFGEQFF. The CDR3 DNA reads as TGTGCCAGCAGTGCTAGCGGGAGAGTTTTTGGTGAGCAGTTCTTC.

This clonotype came up many times. The chain employs TRBV12-3 or TRBV12-4 and TRBJ2-1; no reliable D call. Deletions cut 6 bases from V and 8 bases from J, with 8 bases between. This CDR3 spans 11 amino acids. CDR3 sequence reads: CASSLKYEQFF. The CDR3 DNA follows: TGTGCCAGCAGCTTAAAATATGAGCAGTTCTTC.

At least ten counts were recorded for this clonotype. The V call is TRBV20-1, the J call TRBJ2-3; possibly TRBD2 for D (5 bases). Germline loops: CDR1 DFQATT, CDR2 SNEGSKA (reference sequence). The CDR3 totals 13 residues. V lost 5 bases and J lost 2, with 11 bases in between. CDR3 DNA: TGCAGTGCTTTAGGCCTAGCCACAGATACGCAGTATTTT. Its translation: CSALGLATDTQYF.

This clonotype was counted ten times or more. V is TRBV7-2 and J is TRBJ1-3; D uncertain. This CDR3 has 15 residues. Trimming removed 5 bases at V and 2 bases at J, with 13 bases between. CDR1 is SGHTA, CDR2 FQGNSA, per germline. DNA for the CDR3: TGTGCCAGCAGCATGTCCCCGGGGACTGGAAACACCATATATTTT. It is translated as CASSMSPGTGNTIYF.

This clonotype was recorded at least ten times. The genes are TRBV20-1 and TRBJ2-3, with D maybe TRBD2 (5 bases). Trimming cost V 6 bases and J 1 base, with 14 bases left between them. Germline V gene lookup returns CDR1 DFQATT and CDR2 SNEGSKA (reference sequence). The CDR3 sequence is 14 residues long. The DNA for the CDR3 is TGCAGTGCCCGTTTGGGAGTTGGCACAGATACGCAGTATTTT. This sequence encodes CSARLGVGTDTQYF.

This clonotype was seen ten or more times. The genes are TRBV29-1 and TRBJ2-1, with 7 bases lining up with TRBD1. Germline V gene data show CDR1 as SQVTM and CDR2 as ANQGSEA. With V trimmed by 7 bases and J by 1 base, 7 bases remained unmatched. This CDR3 contains 14 residues. The CDR3 reads CSAKTGDSYNEQFF. CDR3 nucleotides: TGCAGCGCCAAAACAGGGGATTCCTACAATGAGCAGTTCTTC.

This clonotype was recorded at least ten times. The chain employs TRBV7-9 and TRBJ1-4, with 8 bases aligning to TRBD1. The CDR3 sequence is 14 residues long. Unmatched junction bases numbered 5, after V lost 4 bases and J lost 7 bases. Germline V CDR1 and CDR2: SEHNR, FQNEAQ (reference sequence). CDR3 sequence: CASSYQGAGEKLFF. The CDR3 DNA sequence: TGTGCCAGCAGCTATCAGGGGGCTGGTGAAAAACTGTTTTTT.

This clonotype was seen many times. The J gene is TRBJ2-1, the V gene TRBV20-1, with 9 bases matching TRBD2. The CDR3 is made up of 18 amino acids. Losses at the gene ends were 3 bases for V and 2 bases for J; bases not matched to a gene: 14. CDR1 and CDR2 (germline): DFQATT, SNEGSKA (reference sequence). The CDR3 protein is CSASGGGLAPQPYNEQFF. In nucleotides, the CDR3 is TGCAGTGCTAGCGGGGGGGGACTAGCCCCTCAACCCTACAATGAGCAGTTCTTC.

As for this clonotype: A clone one base away is much larger, so this may be a read error. This chain joins TRBV5-6 and TRBJ1-2; 9 nucleotides agree with TRBD1. V lost 4 bases to trimming and J lost 9 bases; unmatched junction nucleotides: 10. The CDR3 sequence is 14 residues long. Germline CDR1 and CDR2: SGHDT and YYEEEE. The CDR3 sequence: CASSLGQGRYCYTF. CDR3 sequence (DNA): TGTGCCAGCAGCCTAGGACAGGGGAGATATTGCTACACCTTC.

The table lists this clonotype with many counts. V gene TRBV12-3 or TRBV12-4 combines with J gene TRBJ2-5; 9 nucleotides line up with TRBD2. V lost 4 bases and J lost 4; bases outside the gene matches: 7. The CDR3 contains 15 residues. The CDR3, as DNA: TGTGCCAGCAGTTCATTGACTAGCGGCACAGAGACCCAGTACTTC. It encodes CASSSLTSGTETQYF.

This clonotype was detected many times. V is TRBV7-9 and J is TRBJ1-2; perhaps TRBD1 as D (5 bases). The germline V gene has CDR1 SEHNR and CDR2 FQNEAQ (reference sequence). The CDR3 is 14 residues long. Between the trimmed V and J ends, which lost 5 bases and 0 bases, there was a span of 10 bases. CDR3 region: CASSHQGPNYGYTF. For the CDR3, the DNA is TGTGCCAGCAGCCACCAGGGACCTAACTATGGCTACACCTTC.